This TCR beta chain was sequenced in a study of blood T cell repertoires in COVID-19. Background on the study: Nucleic acid was either cDNA or gDNA, and it came from T cells, B-cell-depleted T cells, or PBMCs.

Germline lookup yields CDR1 MNHEY and CDR2 SMNVEV (reference sequence). CDR3 length: 14 amino acids. Trimming removed 6 bases at V and 6 bases at J, with 14 bases between. All enrollees were about 18 to 100 years old and from roughly 22 US areas. Clones were sequenced by immunoSEQ multiplex PCR, and TCRdb holds only the in-frame ones, with some missing. The sample has around 330,000 clones, 75% to 90% seen once; the top ten hold under 2%. Sequenced input: PBMCs or T cells enriched from blood (not recorded which). This clonotype was sampled from a woman aged 25 to 39 who had been exposed to COVID-19. The rearrangement uses TRBV27 and TRBJ1-4; D is perhaps TRBD1 (6 bases). CDR3 DNA sequence: TGTGCCAGCAGAGACGGGCAGGGGTATGAAAAACTGTTTTTT. This codes for CASRDGQGYEKLFF.